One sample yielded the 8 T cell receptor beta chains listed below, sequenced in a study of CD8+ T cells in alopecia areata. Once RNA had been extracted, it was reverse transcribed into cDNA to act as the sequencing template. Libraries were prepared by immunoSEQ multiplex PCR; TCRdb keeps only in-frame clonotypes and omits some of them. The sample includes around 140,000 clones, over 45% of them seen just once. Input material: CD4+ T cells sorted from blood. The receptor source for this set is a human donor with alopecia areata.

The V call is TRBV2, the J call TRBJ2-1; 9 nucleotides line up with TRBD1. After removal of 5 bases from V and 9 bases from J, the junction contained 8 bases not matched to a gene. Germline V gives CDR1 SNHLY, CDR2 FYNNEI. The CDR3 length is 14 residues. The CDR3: CASSLDRGKGEQFF. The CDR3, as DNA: TGTGCCAGCAGTCTGGACAGGGGAAAGGGTGAGCAGTTCTTC. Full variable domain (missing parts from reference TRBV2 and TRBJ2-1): EPEVTQTPSHQVTQMGQEVILRCVPISNHLYFYWYRQILGQKVEFLVSFYNNEISEKSEIFDDQFSVERPDGSNFTLKIRSTKLEDSAMYFCASSLDRGKGEQFFGPGTRLTVL.

The CDR3 sequence is CAWSVPSGLAGWNEQFF. The CDR3 region has the DNA TGTGCCTGGAGTGTACCTTCGGGCCTAGCGGGATGGAATGAGCAGTTCTTC. The V call is TRBV30, the J call TRBJ2-1; TRBD2 aligns across 9 bases. Trimming took 0 bases from V and 7 from J; bases not matched to a gene: 13. This CDR3 spans 17 amino acids. The germline CDR1 and CDR2 sequences are GTSNPN and SVGIG (reference sequence).

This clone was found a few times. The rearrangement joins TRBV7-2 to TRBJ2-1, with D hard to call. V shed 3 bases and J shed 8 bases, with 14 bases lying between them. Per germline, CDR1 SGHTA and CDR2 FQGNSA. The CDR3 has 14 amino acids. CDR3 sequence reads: CASSLGLPWDEQFF. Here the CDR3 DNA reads TGTGCCAGCAGCTTGGGTCTCCCCTGGGATGAGCAGTTCTTC.

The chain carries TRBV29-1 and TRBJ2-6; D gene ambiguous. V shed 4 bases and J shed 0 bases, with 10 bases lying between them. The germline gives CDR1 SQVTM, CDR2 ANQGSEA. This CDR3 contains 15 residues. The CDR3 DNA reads TGCAGCGTTGTTCGGCATGACTCTGGGGCCAACGTCCTGACTTTC. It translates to CSVVRHDSGANVLTF.

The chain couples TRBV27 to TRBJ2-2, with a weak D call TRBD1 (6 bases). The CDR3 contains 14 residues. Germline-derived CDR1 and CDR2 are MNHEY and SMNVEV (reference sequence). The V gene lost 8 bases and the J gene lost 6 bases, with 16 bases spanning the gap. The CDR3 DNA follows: TGTGCCAGCGGGTTGGGTGGGGGCTCCGGGGAGCTGTTTTTT. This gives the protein CASGLGGGSGELFF.

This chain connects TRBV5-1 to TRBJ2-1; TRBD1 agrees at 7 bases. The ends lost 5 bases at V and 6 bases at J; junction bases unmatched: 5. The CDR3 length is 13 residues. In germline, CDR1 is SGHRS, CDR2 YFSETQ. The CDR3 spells CASSFGQANEQFF. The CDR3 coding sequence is TGCGCCAGCAGTTTTGGACAGGCCAATGAGCAGTTCTTC.

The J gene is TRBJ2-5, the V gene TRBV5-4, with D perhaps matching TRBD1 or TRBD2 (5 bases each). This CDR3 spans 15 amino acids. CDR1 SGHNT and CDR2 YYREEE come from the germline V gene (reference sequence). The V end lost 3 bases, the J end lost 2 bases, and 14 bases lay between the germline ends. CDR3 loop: CASSSARDGQETQYF. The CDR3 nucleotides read TGTGCCAGCAGCTCAGCTAGGGACGGACAAGAGACCCAGTACTTC.

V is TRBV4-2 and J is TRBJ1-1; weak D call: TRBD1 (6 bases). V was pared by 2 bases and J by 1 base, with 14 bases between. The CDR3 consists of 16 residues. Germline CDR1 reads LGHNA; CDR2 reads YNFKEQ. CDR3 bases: TGTGCCAGCAGCCAAAGCGTACTGACAGGGAACACTGAAGCTTTCTTT. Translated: CASSQSVLTGNTEAFF.